The entry below describes one T cell receptor beta chain. Original processing methods: From reference gene primer amplification, estimates of nucleated cell counts were derived. TCRdb keeps only in-frame clones here, not all; method: immunoSEQ multiplex PCR. V and J calls and clone size are copied from that table; D and trimming were computed from the DNA. The sample consists of about 400,000 clones, about 88% of them appearing once. The germline V and J ends were trimmed by 4 bases and 5 bases, with 7 bases remaining between them. CDR3 size: 12 residues. CDR1 and CDR2 (germline): LGHDT, YNNKEL (reference sequence). The data stem from a study of blood T cell repertoires in COVID-19. Study as a whole: The analysed material was cDNA or gDNA that came from T cells, B-cell-depleted T cells, or PBMCs.

The receptor's source is a human donor in a cohort sampled during active COVID-19. Material for sequencing was peripheral blood. The V call is TRBV3-1 (or the pseudogene TRBV3-2), the J call TRBJ2-3; D call uncertain. This chain's CDR3 is CASSLPRDTQYF. The CDR3 bases are TGTGCCAGCAGCCTTCCTAGAGATACGCAGTATTTT.